Listed below are T cell receptor beta chains from one sample, sequenced in a study of CD8+ T cells in alopecia areata. Sequencing was performed with immunoSEQ multiplex PCR; in TCRdb, only in-frame clones are kept and a portion is missing. The table shows 150,000 to 200,000 clones, with 55% occurring only once. The sequenced sample was CD4+ T cells sorted from blood. The receptors were gathered from a human donor in good health. Both conserved end residues are part of each CDR3. The D gene is left open where the match is weak. Not all rows give a size; the values are once, few, many and, for expanded clones, a class.

DNA: TGTGCCAGCAGCTCATACGGTAACAGGGGTCAAACTGAAGCTTTCTTT
CDR3: CASSSYGNRGQTEAFF
D: TRBD1
size: few
J: TRBJ1-1
V: TRBV7-9

DNA: TGTGCCAGCAGCTTAGCAGGGGTAGCCAAAAACATTCAGTACTTC
CDR3: CASSLAGVAKNIQYF
D: -
size: -
J: TRBJ2-4
V: TRBV5-6

DNA: TGTGCCAGCACCCCTGCCTACGAGCAGTACTTC
CDR3: CASTPAYEQYF
D: -
size: -
J: TRBJ2-7
V: TRBV2

DNA: TGTGCCAGCAGGAATCGGCAGGGCTGGCAGCCCCAGCATTTT
CDR3: CASRNRQGWQPQHF
D: -
size: few
J: TRBJ1-5
V: TRBV2

DNA: TGTGCCGCCACCCGGCCTGGGACTGGAAACACCATATATTTT
CDR3: CAATRPGTGNTIYF
D: -
size: few
J: TRBJ1-3
V: TRBV18

DNA: TGCGCCAGCAGTGTAGGCAGCCACACAGATACGCAGTATTTT
CDR3: CASSVGSHTDTQYF
D: -
size: -
J: TRBJ2-3
V: TRBV10-2

DNA: TGTGCCAGCAGCGTAGGGCAGCTTACTGAAGCTTTCTTT
CDR3: CASSVGQLTEAFF
D: -
size: -
J: TRBJ1-1
V: TRBV9

DNA: TGCGCCAGCAGCCAAGTGCGGGGGGGTCGCACTGAAGCTTTCTTT
CDR3: CASSQVRGGRTEAFF
D: -
size: -
J: TRBJ1-1
V: TRBV4-1

DNA: TGTGCCAGCAGCTTGGGGCTAGCTAACTATGGCTACACCTTC
CDR3: CASSLGLANYGYTF
D: -
size: few
J: TRBJ1-2
V: TRBV7-2

DNA: TGCGCCAGCAGCCTGGCTAACTTGAACACTGAAGCTTTCTTT
CDR3: CASSLANLNTEAFF
D: -
size: few
J: TRBJ1-1
V: TRBV5-1

DNA: TGTGCCACTACCCGGGACAGGCTAGGGGAGCAGTTCTTC
CDR3: CATTRDRLGEQFF
D: TRBD1
size: -
J: TRBJ2-1
V: TRBV19

DNA: TGCAGCGTCGGGACTAGCGGGAGGGAGGGAACCGGGGAGCTGTTTTTT
CDR3: CSVGTSGREGTGELFF
D: TRBD2
size: -
J: TRBJ2-2
V: TRBV29-1

DNA: TGTGCCAGCAGTTTATCAAGGACAGGGAACTATGGCTACACCTTC
CDR3: CASSLSRTGNYGYTF
D: TRBD1
size: -
J: TRBJ1-2
V: TRBV27

DNA: TGTGCCTGGCATTTTTCGGTGAACACTGAAGCTTTCTTT
CDR3: CAWHFSVNTEAFF
D: -
size: -
J: TRBJ1-1
V: TRBV30

DNA: TGTGCCAGCAGTTTTAGACACGGGCGACAAGAGACCCAGTACTTC
CDR3: CASSFRHGRQETQYF
D: -
size: -
J: TRBJ2-5
V: TRBV28

DNA: TGCGCCAGCAGCCAACCGGGACAGAATCAGCCCCAGCATTTT
CDR3: CASSQPGQNQPQHF
D: TRBD1
size: -
J: TRBJ1-5
V: TRBV4-1

DNA: TGCAGCGCGGGGGGACAGGCCGGGAGCCAGTACTTC
CDR3: CSAGGQAGSQYF
D: -
size: -
J: TRBJ2-5
V: TRBV29-1

DNA: TGTGCCAGTTCACCGACGCTTGGCACCGGGGAGCTGTTTTTT
CDR3: CASSPTLGTGELFF
D: -
size: few
J: TRBJ2-2
V: TRBV19

DNA: TGCAGCGTTCTAGTGACAGGAACCTCCTACGAGCAGTACTTC
CDR3: CSVLVTGTSYEQYF
D: -
size: once
J: TRBJ2-7
V: TRBV29-1

DNA: TGCAGCGCCCAGGGGGCCAACACAGATACGCAGTATTTT
CDR3: CSAQGANTDTQYF
D: TRBD1
size: many
J: TRBJ2-3
V: TRBV29-1

DNA: TGTGCCAGAGGGACTAGCGGATACACAGATACGCAGTATTTT
CDR3: CARGTSGYTDTQYF
D: TRBD2
size: -
J: TRBJ2-3
V: TRBV2

DNA: TGCAGCGTTGAAAGTGGATTAGGGGAGACCCAGTACTTC
CDR3: CSVESGLGETQYF
D: -
size: -
J: TRBJ2-5
V: TRBV29-1

DNA: TGTGCCAGCTCGTCAACAGTGGGCTCTGGAAACACCATATATTTT
CDR3: CASSSTVGSGNTIYF
D: -
size: few
J: TRBJ1-3
V: TRBV18